The source of this T cell receptor beta chain is a study of OX40 agonist ivuxolimab in advanced cancers. On the study more broadly: All patients had ivuxolimab intravenously every 2 weeks at 0.01 to 10 mg/kg. Patients achieving partial responses numbered three: one hepatocellular carcinoma case and two cutaneous melanoma cases.

Method: immunoSEQ multiplex PCR; TCRdb's copy keeps in-frame clones and lacks some. This sample has 43,000 or so clones, with around 88% found just once. The CDR3 runs 14 residues. V gave up 7 bases and J gave up 1 base, with 12 bases separating them. Germline CDR1 MNHNS, CDR2 SASEGT. The chain carries TRBV6-1 and TRBJ2-3; D ambiguous. This TCR came from an adult with an advanced solid tumor such as melanoma, head and neck, liver or kidney cancer. The source was CD4+ or CD8+ T cells sorted from blood, collected in a trial of the OX40 agonist ivuxolimab. The CDR3 DNA is TGTGCCAGCACCCAACACGTTGGCACAGATACGCAGTATTTT. Its protein product is CASTQHVGTDTQYF.